The clone carrying this T cell receptor beta chain has more than one count but fewer than ten. As yet, its antigen is unknown. TCRdb reanalysed the 5' RACE reads using MiXCR and keeps one entry per CDR3 protein. The sample lists about 350,000 distinct CDR3 sequences; 28% were seen once. The sample is drawn from a study of T-cell memory formation after mild COVID-19. Study-wide background: The two donors had largely donor-specific TCR clusters. Whole-study findings and limits: Nothing confirmed that second-wave clones peaking on day 37 were specific for SARS-CoV-2.

V lost 7 bases and J 0 bases, leaving 15 bases between the germline ends. CDR1 and CDR2 from the germline V gene are SQVTM and ANQGSEA. The CDR3 is 14 residues long. The V call is TRBV29-1, the J call TRBJ2-5; TRBD2 is a possible D gene (6 bases). The specimen was PBMCs or a T cell subset sorted from them (not recorded which). The TCR originated in an adult woman who had mild COVID-19 (a few samples of this study predate the infection). Cell type and time point are not known. The CDR3 sequence: CSAGPGLHQETQYF. CDR3 DNA sequence: TGCAGCGCGGGACCGGGACTTCACCAAGAGACCCAGTACTTC.